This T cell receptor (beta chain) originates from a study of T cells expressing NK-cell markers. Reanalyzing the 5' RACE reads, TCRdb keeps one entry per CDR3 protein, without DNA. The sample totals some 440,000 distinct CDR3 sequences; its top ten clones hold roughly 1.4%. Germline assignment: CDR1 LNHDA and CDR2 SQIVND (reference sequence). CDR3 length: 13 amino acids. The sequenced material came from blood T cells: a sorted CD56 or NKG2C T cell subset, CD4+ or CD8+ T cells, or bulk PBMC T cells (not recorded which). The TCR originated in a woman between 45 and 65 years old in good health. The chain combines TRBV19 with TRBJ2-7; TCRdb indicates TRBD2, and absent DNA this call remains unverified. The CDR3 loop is CAVRARSVDEQYF.